This T cell receptor (beta chain) derives from a study of patients and donors after allogeneic stem cell transplantation. Each CDR3 protein is one row after TCRdb ran MiXCR on the RT-PCR reads. The table shows tens of thousands of distinct CDR3 sequences, with roughly 43% occurring only once. Germline CDR1 is LGHDT and CDR2 is YNNKEL (reference sequence). The ends lost 3 bases at V and 0 bases at J; junction bases unmatched: 5. The CDR3 is made up of 16 amino acids. V gene TRBV3-1 combines with J gene TRBJ1-5; 7 positions agree with TRBD1. The sequencing input was blood, either unsorted or a sorted T cell fraction (not recorded which). This TCR was sampled from a human donor who was either an allogeneic HSCT recipient or a stem cell or donor lymphocyte infusion donor (not recorded which). It is not recorded whose cells these are; they may come from a transplant donor. In DNA, the CDR3 is TGTGCCAGCAGCCATGGGCAGGGGGTTAGCAATCAGCCCCAGCATTTT. Protein product: CASSHGQGVSNQPQHF. The full variable domain, with the rest looked up from reference TRBV3-1 and TRBJ1-5, is DTAVSQTPKYLVTQMGNDKSIKCEQNLGHDTMYWYKQDSKKFLKIMFSYNNKELIINETVPNRFSPKSPDKAHLNLHINSLELGDSAVYFCASSHGQGVSNQPQHFGDGTRLSIL.